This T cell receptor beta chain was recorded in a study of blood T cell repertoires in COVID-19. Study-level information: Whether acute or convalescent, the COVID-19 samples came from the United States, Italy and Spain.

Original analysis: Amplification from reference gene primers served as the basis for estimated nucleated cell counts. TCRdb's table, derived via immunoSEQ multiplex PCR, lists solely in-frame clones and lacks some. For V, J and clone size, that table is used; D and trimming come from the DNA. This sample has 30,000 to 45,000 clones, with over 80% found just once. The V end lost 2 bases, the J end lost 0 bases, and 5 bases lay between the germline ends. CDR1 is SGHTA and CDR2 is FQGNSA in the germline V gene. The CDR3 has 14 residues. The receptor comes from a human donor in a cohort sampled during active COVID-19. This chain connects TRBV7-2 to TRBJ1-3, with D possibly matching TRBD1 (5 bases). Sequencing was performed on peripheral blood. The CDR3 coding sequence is TGTGCCAGCAGCTTACAGGGCTCTGGAAACACCATATATTTT. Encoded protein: CASSLQGSGNTIYF.